This entry lists 25 T cell receptor beta chains sequenced from one sample in a study of shared clonotypes between healthy human individuals (dated by TCRdb to the early 2020s). CD8 naive samples were CD45RO-negative cells positively selected for CCR7, giving a CD45RA+CCR7+ population that excluded TemRA cells. The library was built by means of the immunoSEQ multiplex PCR assay. Sourced from immuneACCESS, this table was stored by TCRdb with only in-frame sequences that have V and J called. A share of the clones is absent; for the studies checked, an unresolved V gene accounts for under half, and the remainder has no known explanation. For this sample there are hundreds of thousands of clones; under 95% appear just once. The ten biggest clones cover approximately 24% of the sample. Sequenced material: naive CD8+ T cells sorted from blood. The sample's cell subset or site label is to be understood as: CD45RA+CCR7+. These receptors were taken from a man younger than 45 in good health.

This chain connects TRBV7-2 to TRBJ2-7; D is unclear. The V gene lost 2 bases and the J gene lost 2 bases, with 10 bases spanning the gap. The CDR3 has 14 amino acids. Germline V CDR1 and CDR2: SGHTA, FQGNSA. As DNA, the CDR3 is TGTGCCAGCAGCTTATCCACGTCACCCTACGAGCAGTACTTC. This codes for CASSLSTSPYEQYF. The complete variable domain, with remaining parts taken from reference TRBV7-2 and TRBJ2-7, reads GAGVSQSPSNKVTEKGKDVELRCDPISGHTALYWYRQSLGQGLEFLIYFQGNSAPDKSGLPSDRFSAERTGGSVSTLTIQRTQQEDSAVYLCASSLSTSPYEQYFGPGTRLTVT.

V is TRBV19 and J is TRBJ2-3, with 11 positions matching TRBD2. J was trimmed by 0 bases and V by 5 bases; bases with no gene match: 4. CDR3 length: 16 residues. Germline V gives CDR1 LNHDA, CDR2 SQIVND (reference sequence). The CDR3 DNA is TGTGCCAGTAGTCTCAGGACTAGCGGGAGCACAGATACGCAGTATTTT. This sequence encodes CASSLRTSGSTDTQYF.

The CDR3 DNA reads as TGTGCCAGCAGCGGCACACAATTTCTAGCGGCCGAAAGATCCACAGATACGCAGTATTTT. This encodes CASSGTQFLAAERSTDTQYF. The chain couples TRBV9 to TRBJ2-3; 7 nucleotides line up with TRBD2. The CDR3 has 20 residues. V dropped 3 bases and J dropped 2; count of bases not matched to a gene: 21. Germline V lookup: CDR1 SGDLS, CDR2 YYNGEE.

With regard to this clone: Other DNA sequences of this sample code for an identical CDR3. The rearrangement links TRBV9 to TRBJ2-2; D gene ambiguous. The CDR3 contains 12 residues. Trimming removed 5 bases from V and 5 bases from J, with 7 bases in between. CDR1 SGDLS and CDR2 YYNGEE come from the germline V gene. The CDR3 reads CASSENTGELFF. CDR3 in DNA: TGTGCCAGCAGTGAGAATACCGGGGAGCTGTTTTTT.

This chain connects TRBV28 to TRBJ1-3; 9 bases agree with TRBD1. The V and J ends lost 6 bases and 0 bases, in that order; junction bases with no gene match: 6. The CDR3 has 16 amino acids. The germline V gene encodes CDR1 MDHEN and CDR2 SYDVKM. The CDR3 spells CASSTGQGSSGNTIYF. The CDR3 DNA follows: TGTGCCAGCAGCACAGGACAGGGGAGCTCTGGAAACACCATATATTTT.

The chain combines TRBV19 with TRBJ2-1, with D uncertain. The V and J ends lost 4 bases and 6 bases respectively, with 10 bases between them. In germline, CDR1 is LNHDA, CDR2 SQIVND (reference sequence). CDR3 length: 13 amino acids. The CDR3 DNA is TGTGCCAGTAGTAGTCCAGAAGGCAATGAGCAGTTCTTC. Protein product: CASSSPEGNEQFF.

V and J are TRBV28 and TRBJ2-1; 8 bases are a match to TRBD1. The V gene end was trimmed by 9 bases and the J gene end by 5 bases; junction bases not matched to a gene: 9. CDR1 is MDHEN and CDR2 is SYDVKM in the germline V gene. The CDR3 covers 14 residues. DNA for the CDR3: TGTGCCAGTAGCTCGGGACAGGTAAACAATGAGCAGTTCTTC. Translation: CASSSGQVNNEQFF.

Comments on this clone: The identical CDR3 is also encoded by other nucleotide sequences in the sample. The J gene is TRBJ2-7, the V gene TRBV7-9; D might be TRBD2 (5 bases). CDR1 SEHNR and CDR2 FQNEAQ come from the germline V gene (reference sequence). Trimming cost V 4 bases and J 4 bases, with 14 bases left between them. The CDR3 spans 14 residues. The CDR3: CASSSGAALYEQYF. CDR3 DNA sequence: TGTGCCAGCAGCTCCGGAGCGGCCCTATACGAGCAGTACTTC.

The genes are TRBV11-3 and TRBJ2-2, with D unresolved. This CDR3 is 14 amino acids long. CDR1 is SGHNT and CDR2 is YENEEA in the germline V gene. Trimming shortened V by 1 base and J by 1 base, and 4 bases separated the two germline ends. CDR3 loop: CASSLGQNTGELFF. CDR3 nucleotides: TGTGCCAGCAGCTTAGGGCAGAACACCGGGGAGCTGTTTTTT. The full variable domain, with the rest looked up from reference TRBV11-3 and TRBJ2-2, is EAGVVQSPRYKIIEKKQPVAFWCNPISGHNTLYWYLQNLGQGPELLIRYENEEAVDDSQLPKDRFSAERLKGVDSTLKIQPAELGDSAVYLCASSLGQNTGELFFGEGSRLTVL.

Turning to this clone: Additional DNA sequences in this sample encode the identical CDR3. The chain recombines TRBV5-1 with TRBJ2-7; D not certain. This CDR3 contains 14 residues. Trimming left V 0 bases short and J 3 bases short, with 10 bases between. Germline CDR1 reads SGHRS; CDR2 reads YFSETQ. The DNA of the CDR3 is TGCGCCAGCAGCTTGGGAGGCTCCCTCTACGAGCAGTACTTC. Its protein product is CASSLGGSLYEQYF.

The chain employs TRBV5-1 and TRBJ2-2; 10 bases line up with TRBD1. This CDR3 spans 16 amino acids. The V gene's germline CDR1 is SGHRS and CDR2 YFSETQ. J was trimmed by 4 bases and V by 5 bases; bases with no gene match: 8. The CDR3 region is CASSLRQGALTGELFF. The CDR3 nucleotides read TGCGCCAGCAGTTTGAGACAGGGGGCGCTCACCGGGGAGCTGTTTTTT.

This chain joins TRBV10-2 and TRBJ2-7, with 10 bases matching TRBD1. In germline, CDR1 is WSHSY, CDR2 SAAADI. The CDR3 runs to 14 residues. V was clipped by 7 bases and J by 2 bases; unmatched bases: 5. The CDR3 coding sequence is TGCGCCAGCATGCGGGACAGGGGTCCCTACGAGCAGTACTTC. It codes for CASMRDRGPYEQYF.

This chain joins TRBV18 and TRBJ2-1; D remains ambiguous. The germline CDR1 and CDR2 sequences are KGHSH and LQKENI. The CDR3 spans 16 residues. Deletions cut 0 bases from V and 0 bases from J, with 9 bases between. CDR3 sequence: CASSPPTESSYNEQFF. CDR3 DNA sequence: TGTGCCAGCTCACCACCTACGGAGAGCTCCTACAATGAGCAGTTCTTC. The variable domain in full, with the rest retrieved from reference TRBV18 and TRBJ2-1, is NAGVMQNPRHLVRRRGQEARLRCSPMKGHSHVYWYRQLPEEGLKFMVYLQKENIIDESGMPKERFSAEFPKEGPSILRIQQVVRGDSAAYFCASSPPTESSYNEQFFGPGTRLTVL.

The chain carries TRBV5-1 and TRBJ2-1; the match to TRBD2 covers 9 bases. This CDR3 has 15 residues. V lost 5 bases and J lost 8; bases outside the gene matches: 11. The germline gives CDR1 SGHRS, CDR2 YFSETQ. DNA of the CDR3: TGCGCCAGCAGGATGTTAGCGGGAGAGAGCTATGAGCAGTTCTTC. Protein product: CASRMLAGESYEQFF.

This clone was counted a single time. CDR3 amino acids: CATTGTSTHEQFF. The DNA of the CDR3 is TGTGCCACAACAGGGACATCCACCCATGAGCAGTTCTTC. The genes are TRBV10-3 and TRBJ2-1; maybe TRBD1 (6 bases). The CDR3 sequence is 13 residues long. Germline assignment: CDR1 ENHRY and CDR2 SYGVKD. The V gene lost 10 bases and the J gene lost 8 bases, with 18 bases spanning the gap.

On this clone: Other DNA sequences from this sample encode an identical CDR3 as well. CDR3 DNA sequence: TGTGCCAGCAGCTTACAGGGGAGCAATCAGCCCCAGCATTTT. Translating it yields CASSLQGSNQPQHF. The chain is built from TRBV13 and TRBJ1-5; the D gene is possibly TRBD1 (6 bases). Germline V lookup: CDR1 PRHDT, CDR2 FYEKMQ (reference sequence). V lost 2 bases, J lost 1 base, and 6 bases lay in between. This CDR3 is built from 14 residues.

The chain links TRBV30 to TRBJ2-1; D is uncertain. CDR1 and CDR2 (germline): GTSNPN, SVGIG (reference sequence). Trimming stripped 3 bases from V and 0 bases from J, with 9 bases between. The CDR3 loop spans 14 amino acids. The CDR3 DNA reads TGTGCCTGGAGCAGAACAAGCTCCTACAATGAGCAGTTCTTC. It encodes CAWSRTSSYNEQFF.

This clone occurred a few times. The chain uses TRBV7-9 and TRBJ2-7; no definite D call. CDR3 length equals 12 residues. V lost 5 bases and J lost 5, with 10 bases in between. CDR1 is SEHNR, CDR2 FQNEAQ, per germline (reference sequence). Here the CDR3 DNA reads TGTGCCAGCAGCGATTGGACGGACGAGCAGTACTTC. Encoded protein: CASSDWTDEQYF.

The rearrangement links TRBV2 to TRBJ2-4, with D uncertain. Germline-derived CDR1 and CDR2 are SNHLY and FYNNEI. This CDR3 contains 16 residues. V dropped 1 base and J dropped 0 bases, with 10 bases sitting between them. The CDR3 region is CASSEVPWGAKNIQYF. The CDR3 bases are TGTGCCAGCAGTGAAGTTCCGTGGGGAGCCAAAAACATTCAGTACTTC.

The rearrangement uses TRBV27 and TRBJ2-2; 12 nucleotides line up with TRBD1. The CDR3 sequence is 17 residues long. Germline CDR1 and CDR2: MNHEY and SMNVEV (reference sequence). The V and J ends lost 6 bases and 3 bases, in that order; junction bases with no gene match: 8. CDR3 sequence (DNA): TGTGCCAGCAGAAACCCGGGACAGGGGGCTTACACCGGGGAGCTGTTTTTT. Its translation: CASRNPGQGAYTGELFF.

The chain uses TRBV7-9 and TRBJ2-5, with D tentatively TRBD1 or TRBD2 (5 bases each). CDR1 is SEHNR, CDR2 FQNEAQ, per germline (reference sequence). This CDR3 has 15 amino acids. Trimming took 1 base from V and 1 from J, leaving 10 bases between them. The CDR3 DNA sequence: TGTGCCAGCAGCTTAGGGGACCTGGGCCAAGAGACCCAGTACTTC. Translating it yields CASSLGDLGQETQYF.

The CDR3: CASSNTGMNEQFF. CDR3 in DNA: TGTGCCAGCAGTAACACAGGGATGAATGAGCAGTTCTTC. This sequence joins TRBV25-1 and TRBJ2-1; D perhaps matches TRBD1 (6 bases). The CDR3 runs 13 residues. CDR1 is MGHDK and CDR2 is SYGVNS in the germline V gene. V was shortened by 5 bases and J by 7 bases, with 12 bases between the two germline ends.

The CDR3 nucleotides are TGTGCCAGCAGTTACACAGGGGGCAATGTCGGGGAGCTGTTTTTT. Translated, it gives CASSYTGGNVGELFF. The V call is TRBV6-5, the J call TRBJ2-2, with 9 bases that match TRBD1. This CDR3 contains 15 residues. The germline V gene encodes CDR1 MNHEY and CDR2 SVGAGI. V shed 2 bases and J 7 bases; nucleotides not matched to a gene: 5.

The chain employs TRBV6-5 and TRBJ2-5; the match to TRBD2 covers 11 bases. The CDR3 runs to 15 residues. Looked up from germline, CDR1 is MNHEY and CDR2 is SVGAGI. The junction had 6 bases not matched to a gene; V was cut back by 5 bases and J by 4 bases. Written as DNA, the CDR3 is TGTGCCAGCAGTCTTGGGACTAGCGGCACAGAGACCCAGTACTTC. Translated, it gives CASSLGTSGTETQYF.

The chain is built from TRBV11-3 and TRBJ2-7, with 10 bases fitting TRBD1. The CDR3 spans 14 residues. In germline, CDR1 is SGHNT, CDR2 YENEEA. J was trimmed by 7 bases and V by 5 bases; bases with no gene match: 8. This CDR3 is CASSPRQGAGEQYF. CDR3 DNA sequence: TGTGCCAGCAGCCCAAGACAGGGGGCTGGAGAGCAGTACTTC.